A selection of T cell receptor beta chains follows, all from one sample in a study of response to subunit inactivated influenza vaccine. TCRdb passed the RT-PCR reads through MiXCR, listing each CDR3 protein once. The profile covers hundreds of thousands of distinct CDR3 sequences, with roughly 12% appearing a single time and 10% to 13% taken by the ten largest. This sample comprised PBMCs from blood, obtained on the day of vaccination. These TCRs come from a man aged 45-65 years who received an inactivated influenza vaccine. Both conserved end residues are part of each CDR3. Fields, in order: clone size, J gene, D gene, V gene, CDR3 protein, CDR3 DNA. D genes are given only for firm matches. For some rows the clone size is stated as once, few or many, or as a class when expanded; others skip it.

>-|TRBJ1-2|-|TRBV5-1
CASSLAGGSNYGYTF
TGCGCCAGCAGCTTGGCCGGCGGCAGTAACTATGGCTACACCTTC
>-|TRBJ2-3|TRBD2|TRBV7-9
CASSPSSGGSTDTQYF
TGTGCCAGCAGTCCCAGTTCGGGGGGGAGCACAGATACGCAGTATTTT
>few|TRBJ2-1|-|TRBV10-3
CATVQDSYNEQFF
TGTGCCACCGTACAGGACAGTTACAATGAGCAGTTCTTC
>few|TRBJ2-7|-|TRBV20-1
CSATRDEQYF
TGCAGTGCAACAAGGGACGAGCAGTACTTC
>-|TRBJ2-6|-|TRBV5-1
CASTPEGQTSGANVLTF
TGCGCCAGCACACCCGAAGGGCAGACCTCTGGGGCCAACGTCCTGACTTTC
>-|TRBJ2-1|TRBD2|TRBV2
CAISPGLAGNQPTYNEQFF
TGTGCCATCAGTCCCGGACTAGCGGGGAACCAACCCACTTACAATGAGCAGTTCTTC
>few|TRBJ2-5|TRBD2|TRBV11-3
CASSRGLAGLQETQYF
TGTGCCAGCAGCCGGGGACTAGCGGGATTACAAGAGACCCAGTACTTC
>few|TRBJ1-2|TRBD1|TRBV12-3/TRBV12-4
CASSIAGGGDGYTF
TGTGCCAGCAGTATAGCAGGGGGCGGCGATGGCTACACCTTC
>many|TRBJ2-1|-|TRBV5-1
CASSSDRNSYNEQFF
TGCGCCAGCAGCTCGGACAGAAATTCCTACAATGAGCAGTTCTTC
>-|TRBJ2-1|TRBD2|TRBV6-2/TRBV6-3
CATTGTRPGNEQFF
TGTGCCACCACCGGGACTAGGCCCGGCAATGAGCAGTTCTTC
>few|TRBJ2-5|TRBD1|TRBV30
CAWSVRTGGQETQYF
TGTGCCTGGAGTGTACGGACAGGGGGCCAAGAGACCCAGTACTTC
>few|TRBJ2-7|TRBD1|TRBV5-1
CASRYTTGTVYEQYF
TGCGCCAGCAGATACACCACCGGGACAGTCTACGAGCAGTACTTC
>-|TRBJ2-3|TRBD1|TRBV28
CASSSTGGSGDTQYF
TGTGCCAGCAGTTCGACAGGGGGCTCAGGGGATACGCAGTATTTT
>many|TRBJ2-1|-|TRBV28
CAGGGLPNNEQFF
TGTGCCGGGGGGGGCCTTCCCAACAATGAGCAGTTCTTC
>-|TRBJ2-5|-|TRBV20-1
CSARGISGQETQYF
TGCAGTGCTAGAGGCATTAGCGGCCAAGAGACCCAGTACTTC
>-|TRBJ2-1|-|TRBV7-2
CASSLAWGSSYNEQFF
TGTGCCAGCAGCTTAGCATGGGGGAGCTCCTACAATGAGCAGTTCTTC
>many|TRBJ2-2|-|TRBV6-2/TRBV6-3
CASSYSRTRASGGELFF
TGTGCCAGCAGTTACTCGAGGACAAGGGCGTCTGGCGGGGAGCTGTTTTTT
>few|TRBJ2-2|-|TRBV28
CASIRGGTNTGELFF
TGTGCCAGCATCCGGGGCGGCACGAACACCGGGGAGCTGTTTTTT
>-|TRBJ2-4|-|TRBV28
CASSPTWAKNIQYF
TGTGCCAGCAGCCCTACTTGGGCCAAAAACATTCAGTACTTC
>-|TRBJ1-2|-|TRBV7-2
CASSLRQVGTGYTF
TGTGCCAGCAGCCTCAGACAAGTGGGCACTGGCTACACCTTC
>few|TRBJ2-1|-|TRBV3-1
CASSQVFSDVSYNEQFF
TGTGCCAGCAGCCAAGTTTTCTCAGACGTCTCCTACAATGAGCAGTTCTTC
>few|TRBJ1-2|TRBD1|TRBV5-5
CASSLEDRVTYGYTF
TGTGCCAGCAGCTTGGAAGACAGGGTAACCTATGGCTACACCTTC
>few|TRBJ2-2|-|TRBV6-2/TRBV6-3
CASRRAGNTGELFF
TGTGCCAGCAGACGGGCAGGGAACACCGGGGAGCTGTTTTTT
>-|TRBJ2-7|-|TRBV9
CASSVGPLGTGGSYEQYF
TGTGCCAGCAGCGTAGGACCGCTGGGGACCGGGGGCTCCTACGAGCAGTACTTC
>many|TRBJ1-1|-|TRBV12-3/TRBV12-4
CASSKQGNTEAFF
TGTGCCAGCAGCAAACAGGGGAACACTGAAGCTTTCTTT
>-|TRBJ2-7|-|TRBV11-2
CASSPDRRIKYEQYF
TGTGCCAGCAGCCCAGACAGGAGGATTAAATACGAGCAGTACTTC
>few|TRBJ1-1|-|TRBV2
CASKDLNTEAFF
TGTGCCAGCAAAGACCTGAACACTGAAGCTTTCTTT
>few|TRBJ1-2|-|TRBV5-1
CASSPGLPGDGYTF
TGCGCCAGCAGCCCGGGCCTCCCAGGAGATGGCTACACCTTC
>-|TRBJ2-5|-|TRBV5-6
CASSLAGVRGETQYF
TGTGCCAGCAGCTTGGCCGGCGTGAGGGGGGAGACCCAGTACTTC
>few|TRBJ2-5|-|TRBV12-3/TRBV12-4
CASSVNSNQETQYF
TGTGCCAGCAGTGTGAACAGTAACCAAGAGACCCAGTACTTC
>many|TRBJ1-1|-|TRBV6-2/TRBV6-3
CASIKNLGGRTEAFF
TGTGCCAGCATTAAGAACCTCGGGGGGAGGACTGAAGCTTTCTTT
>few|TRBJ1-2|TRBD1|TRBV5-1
CASSPRWTGGPYGYTF
TGCGCCAGCAGCCCCCGCTGGACAGGAGGACCCTATGGCTACACCTTC
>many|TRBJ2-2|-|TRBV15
CATSSRGRNTGELFF
TGTGCCACCAGCAGTCGGGGGAGGAACACCGGGGAGCTGTTTTTT
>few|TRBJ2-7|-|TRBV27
CASSLGPQGYEQYF
TGTGCCAGCAGTTTAGGCCCCCAGGGATACGAGCAGTACTTC
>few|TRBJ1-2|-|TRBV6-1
CASSEHSSLYTF
TGTGCCAGCAGCGAACACAGCAGCCTCTACACCTTC
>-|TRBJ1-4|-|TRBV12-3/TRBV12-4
CASSLVLLGVTEATNEKLFF
TGTGCCAGCAGTTTAGTCTTATTGGGGGTGACAGAAGCAACTAATGAAAAACTGTTTTTT
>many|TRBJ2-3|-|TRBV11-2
CASSLLGFADTQYF
TGTGCCAGCAGCTTACTCGGCTTTGCAGATACGCAGTATTTT
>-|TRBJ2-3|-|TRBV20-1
CSESRGGRDTQYF
TGCAGTGAGAGTAGGGGAGGCAGAGATACGCAGTATTTT
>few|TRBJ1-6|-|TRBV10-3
CAISEAQTVSLHF
TGTGCCATCAGTGAGGCCCAGACGGTTTCCCTCCACTTT
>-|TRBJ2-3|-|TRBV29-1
CSALTGGTDTQYF
TGCAGCGCCCTAACCGGGGGAACAGATACGCAGTATTTT
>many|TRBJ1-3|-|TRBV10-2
CASSEGGTGNTIYF
TGCGCCAGCAGTGAGGGGGGGACTGGAAACACCATATATTTT
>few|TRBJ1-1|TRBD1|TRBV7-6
CASSRDSSTEAFF
TGTGCCAGCAGCAGGGACAGTAGCACTGAAGCTTTCTTT
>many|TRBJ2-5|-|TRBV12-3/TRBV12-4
CASSLGRETQYF
TGTGCCAGCAGCTTGGGCAGGGAGACCCAGTACTTC
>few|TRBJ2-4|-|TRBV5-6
CASSPLTRGAKNIQYF
TGTGCCAGCAGCCCACTGACAAGGGGAGCCAAAAACATTCAGTACTTC
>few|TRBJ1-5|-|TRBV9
CASSGGGHSNQPQHF
TGTGCCAGCAGCGGGGGGGGGCATAGCAATCAGCCCCAGCATTTT
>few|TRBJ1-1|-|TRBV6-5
CASSYSSGVSTEAFF
TGTGCCAGCAGTTACTCGTCAGGGGTTAGCACTGAAGCTTTCTTT
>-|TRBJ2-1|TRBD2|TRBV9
CASSVSSGGFNEQFF
TGTGCCAGCAGCGTTTCTAGCGGGGGGTTCAATGAGCAGTTCTTC
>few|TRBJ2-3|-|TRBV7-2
CASSPGVWGVGTDTQYF
TGTGCCAGCAGCCCCGGTGTGTGGGGAGTTGGGACAGATACGCAGTATTTT
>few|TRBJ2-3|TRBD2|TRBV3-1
CASSHSSGGADTQYF
TGTGCCAGCAGCCATTCTAGCGGGGGGGCAGATACGCAGTATTTT
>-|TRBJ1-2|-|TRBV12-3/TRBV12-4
CASSFRQAFGYTF
TGTGCCAGCAGTTTTAGACAGGCTTTCGGCTACACCTTC
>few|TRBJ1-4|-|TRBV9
CASSVVGTTGEKLFF
TGTGCCAGCAGCGTAGTGGGGACAACGGGTGAAAAACTGTTTTTT
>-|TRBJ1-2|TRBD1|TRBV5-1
CASSLERTGVGGYTF
TGCGCCAGCAGCTTGGAACGGACAGGGGTCGGTGGCTACACCTTC
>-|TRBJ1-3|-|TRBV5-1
CASSLEPGFSSGNTIYF
TGCGCCAGCAGCTTGGAACCAGGATTCAGCTCTGGAAACACCATATATTTT
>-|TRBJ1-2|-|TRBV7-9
CASSLVLASYGYTF
TGTGCCAGCAGCTTAGTGTTAGCATCCTATGGCTACACCTTC